The clone carrying this T cell receptor (beta chain) was recorded only once. V lost 1 base to trimming and J lost 1 base; unmatched junction nucleotides: 4. Germline lookup yields CDR1 DFQATT and CDR2 SNEGSKA (reference sequence). The CDR3 covers 14 residues. This sample is part of a study of CD8 T cells in Susac syndrome. Negative isolation yielded CD8+ and CD4+ T cells; FACS enriched TEMRA cells. Random-hexamer reverse transcription was applied to about 0.45 to 1 ug RNA. MiXCR, applied by TCRdb to the immunoSEQ multiplex PCR reads, yields one record per CDR3 protein. Here the sample spans about 150,000 distinct CDR3 sequences, less than 97% being singletons.

Sequenced material: CD8+ T cells from PBMCs. The clonotype originates from a human donor with multiple sclerosis. V is TRBV20-1 and J is TRBJ2-7; 7 bases line up with TRBD1. For the CDR3, the DNA is TGCAGTGCTAGAGCCGACAGGGTGTCCTACGAGCAGTACTTC. The encoded protein is CSARADRVSYEQYF.